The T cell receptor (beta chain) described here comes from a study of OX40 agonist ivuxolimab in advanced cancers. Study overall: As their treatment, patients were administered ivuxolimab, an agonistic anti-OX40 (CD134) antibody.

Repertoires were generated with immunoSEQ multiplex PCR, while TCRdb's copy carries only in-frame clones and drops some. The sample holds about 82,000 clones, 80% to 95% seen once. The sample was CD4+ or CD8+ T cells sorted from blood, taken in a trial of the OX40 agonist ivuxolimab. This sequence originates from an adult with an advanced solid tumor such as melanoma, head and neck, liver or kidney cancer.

This chain's CDR3 is CASSIPGTGVGNEQFF. The CDR3 DNA sequence: TGTGCCAGTAGTATACCGGGAACGGGAGTAGGTAATGAGCAGTTCTTC. This chain joins TRBV19 and TRBJ2-1, with D tentatively TRBD2 (6 bases). Trimming took 2 bases from V and 7 from J, leaving 18 bases between them. The CDR3 runs 16 residues. Germline V gene sequence: CDR1 LNHDA, CDR2 SQIVND (reference sequence).